The sequence of this T cell receptor (beta chain) was determined in a study of PD-1 blockade in classical Hodgkin lymphoma. Generated by immunoSEQ multiplex PCR, the TCRdb table keeps only in-frame clones and is missing some. The repertoire holds fewer than 110,000 clones, with 85% to 90% as singletons. The CDR3 contains 17 residues. V gave up 3 bases and J gave up 5 bases; unmatched junction bases: 10. The germline gives CDR1 SGHTA, CDR2 FQGNSA. Relapse was seen in all patients after autologous stem cell transplantation, and brentuximab vedotin exposure was variable. This receptor was taken from a human donor with classical Hodgkin lymphoma. Specimen: peripheral blood mononuclear cells (PBMCs), collected before the second cycle of nivolumab. The chain employs TRBV7-2 and TRBJ2-5; 12 nucleotides match TRBD2. The CDR3 spells CASSFGPLAGGLETQYF. Written as DNA, the CDR3 is TGTGCCAGCAGCTTTGGGCCTCTAGCGGGGGGGCTTGAGACCCAGTACTTC.